The TCR beta chain described here comes from a study of T cell responses to AZD1222 COVID-19 vaccine. Libraries were prepared by immunoSEQ multiplex PCR; TCRdb keeps only in-frame clonotypes and omits some of them. The repertoire holds 65,000 to 70,000 clones, about 90% seen once, with 7.5% to 9% in the top ten. With respect to this clone: The antigen remains unidentified.

Findings of the study overall: Donors were largely white British and mainly female; clonal diversity was possibly underestimated. At study baseline, merely six AZD1222 recipients were seropositive.

The CDR3 runs to 13 residues. The germline CDR1 and CDR2 sequences are SGHTA and FQGNSA. The V and J ends lost 3 bases and 8 bases, in that order; junction bases with no gene match: 5. This TCR was sampled from an adult in good health. The source was peripheral blood, collected on day 0 of AZD1222 vaccination. The chain links TRBV7-2 to TRBJ2-7; TRBD2 aligns across 9 bases. The DNA for the CDR3 is TGTGCCAGCAGCTTGGGACTAGCCGACAAGCAGTACTTC. It translates to CASSLGLADKQYF.